One sample yielded the 28 T cell receptor beta chains listed below, sequenced in a study of blood T cells in healthy people across ages. It was with a sample-barcoded 5' primer and a J-beta primer mix that a second PCR of about 7 to 12 cycles was run. TCRdb fed the 5' RACE reads into MiXCR, producing one record per CDR3 protein. The table has roughly 800,000 distinct CDR3 sequences, about 36% seen once. The sequencing sample was made of blood. The receptors come from a man aged 18 to 29 in good health.

The V call is TRBV20-1, the J call TRBJ1-5; 7 bases align to TRBD1. V lost 1 base and J lost 2; bases outside the gene matches: 17. The CDR3 covers 19 residues. Germline V gene data show CDR1 as DFQATT and CDR2 as SNEGSKA (reference sequence). The CDR3 nucleotides are TGCAGTGCTAGAGTGCACATGAACCGTACAGGGGAGGGCAATCAGCCCCAGCATTTT. This codes for CSARVHMNRTGEGNQPQHF.

The genes are TRBV6-5 and TRBJ2-1; 13 positions match TRBD2. The J segment lost 3 bases and the V segment lost 2 bases, leaving 4 bases of the junction unmatched. Per the germline V gene, CDR1 is MNHEY and CDR2 is SVGAGI. The CDR3 totals 17 residues. The CDR3 region is CASSYTSGGVGYNEQFF. Here the CDR3 DNA reads TGTGCCAGCAGTTACACTAGCGGGGGGGTGGGCTACAATGAGCAGTTCTTC.

The V and J genes are TRBV7-2 and TRBJ1-1, with unresolved D. The germline V gene has CDR1 SGHTA and CDR2 FQGNSA. V shed 5 bases and J shed 0 bases, with 13 bases lying between them. The CDR3 sequence is 15 residues long. CDR3 amino acids: CASSPGRILNTEAFF. The CDR3, as DNA: TGTGCCAGCAGCCCAGGACGGATTTTGAACACTGAAGCTTTCTTT.

The rearrangement uses TRBV29-1 and TRBJ2-1, with TRBD1 identical over 7 bases. Germline V gene lookup returns CDR1 SQVTM and CDR2 ANQGSEA. V trimming: 8 bases; J trimming: 2 bases; junction bases outside the gene matches: 12. The CDR3 is 15 amino acids. Here the CDR3 DNA reads TGCAGCTTTACCGGGGAAGGGGGCACCTACAATGAGCAGTTCTTC. The encoded protein is CSFTGEGGTYNEQFF.

This clonotype was found many times. The V and J genes are TRBV24-1 and TRBJ2-3; D uncertain. Germline assignment: CDR1 KGHDR and CDR2 SFDVKD. CDR3 length equals 11 residues. The V gene lost 1 base and the J gene lost 8 bases, with 3 bases spanning the gap. The CDR3 DNA reads TGTGCCACCAGTGATTTAGTTACGCAGTATTTT. It translates to CATSDLVTQYF.

The rearrangement joins TRBV20-1 to TRBJ2-3; TRBD2 agrees at 9 bases. After removal of 4 bases from V and 3 bases from J, the junction contained 5 bases not matched to a gene. The CDR3 consists of 14 residues. Per the germline V gene, CDR1 is DFQATT and CDR2 is SNEGSKA (reference sequence). CDR3 nucleotide sequence: TGCAGTGCTACACCGGGACTAGCAACAGATACGCAGTATTTT. Translating gives CSATPGLATDTQYF.

This chain connects TRBV20-1 to TRBJ2-1, with TRBD2 as a possible D gene (6 bases). Germline lookup yields CDR1 DFQATT and CDR2 SNEGSKA (reference sequence). This CDR3 spans 16 amino acids. V lost 5 bases and J 4 bases, leaving 21 bases between the germline ends. This CDR3 reads CSAPRRGGGDYNEQFF. CDR3 in DNA: TGCAGTGCTCCAAGGCGTGGCGGCGGGGATTACAATGAGCAGTTCTTC.

J is TRBJ2-5 and V is TRBV3-1; 8 bases line up with TRBD2. After removal of 3 bases from V and 11 bases from J, the junction contained 20 bases not matched to a gene. This CDR3 contains 17 residues. Germline loops: CDR1 LGHDT, CDR2 YNNKEL (reference sequence). CDR3 loop: CASSHSQAAGVTDEQYF. In DNA form, the CDR3 reads TGTGCCAGCAGCCACTCTCAGGCAGCGGGGGTTACGGATGAGCAGTACTTC.

The chain combines TRBV20-1 with TRBJ2-3; a weak D match, TRBD1 (6 bases). Trimming cost V 1 base and J 0 bases, with 14 bases left between them. The germline V gene has CDR1 DFQATT and CDR2 SNEGSKA (reference sequence). The CDR3 runs 16 residues. The chain's CDR3 is CSARVFRGSSTDTQYF. Written as DNA, the CDR3 is TGCAGTGCTAGAGTTTTCAGGGGAAGTAGCACAGATACGCAGTATTTT.

This clonotype was detected many times. The chain carries TRBV12-3 or TRBV12-4 and TRBJ2-1; D gene ambiguous. Trimming cost V 3 bases and J 9 bases, with 12 bases left between them. The CDR3 is 13 residues long. The CDR3 region has the DNA TGTGCCAGCAGTTTCGGTGGGGTTACTGAGCAGTTCTTC. This sequence encodes CASSFGGVTEQFF.

This clonotype was counted ten times or more. J is TRBJ2-1 and V is TRBV20-1, with D perhaps TRBD2 (5 bases). Between the trimmed V and J ends, which lost 1 base and 7 bases, there was a span of 8 bases. The CDR3 length is 12 residues. Per the germline V gene, CDR1 is DFQATT and CDR2 is SNEGSKA (reference sequence). CDR3 amino acids: CSARGTSNEQFF. For the CDR3, the DNA is TGCAGTGCTAGAGGGACTTCAAATGAGCAGTTCTTC.

CDR3 nucleotide sequence: TGCAGTGCTAGAGATTTGGCAGAGTATGGCTACACCTTC. Amino acid sequence: CSARDLAEYGYTF. V usage is TRBV20-1 and J usage is TRBJ1-2; D is unclear. This CDR3 comprises 13 residues. Germline lookup yields CDR1 DFQATT and CDR2 SNEGSKA (reference sequence). V dropped 0 bases and J dropped 5 bases, with 10 bases sitting between them.

This clonotype was seen only a few times. A much larger clone lies a single base off, so this may be a read error. The DNA for the CDR3 is TGTGCCGGCACCCTATCCGGGACCAACTATGGCTACACCTTC. It yields the protein CAGTLSGTNYGYTF. V gene TRBV12-3 or TRBV12-4 combines with J gene TRBJ1-2, with a weak D call TRBD1 (5 bases). The CDR3 totals 14 residues. V dropped 11 bases and J dropped 2 bases, with 18 bases sitting between them.

CDR3 DNA sequence: TGCAGTGCTCTCCGACTAGCGTCTAGCACAGATACGCAGTATTTT. Translation: CSALRLASSTDTQYF. The rearrangement joins TRBV20-1 to TRBJ2-3, with TRBD2 identical over 8 bases. CDR3 size: 15 residues. V lost 5 bases to trimming and J lost 0 bases; unmatched junction nucleotides: 7. Germline V CDR1 and CDR2: DFQATT, SNEGSKA (reference sequence).

This clonotype came up once. The gene calls are TRBV12-3 or TRBV12-4 and TRBJ2-2, with a tentative D call TRBD2 (6 bases). This CDR3 spans 15 amino acids. V lost 6 bases and J 1 base, leaving 12 bases between the germline ends. CDR3 loop: CASSKDGRNTGELFF. The CDR3 DNA sequence: TGTGCCAGCAGCAAGGACGGGAGGAACACCGGGGAGCTGTTTTTT.

The chain joins TRBV4-2 to TRBJ1-4; TRBD1 might be the D (6 bases). The CDR3 extends over 16 amino acids. With 3 bases removed from V and 3 bases from J, the gap between germline ends came to 14 bases. CDR1 LGHNA and CDR2 YNFKEQ come from the germline V gene. CDR3: CASSHAWEGANEKLFF. The CDR3 nucleotides are TGTGCCAGCAGCCACGCTTGGGAGGGGGCTAATGAAAAACTGTTTTTT.

The chain employs TRBV7-9 and TRBJ2-5; perhaps D is TRBD1 or TRBD2 (5 bases each). There are 17 residues in the CDR3. Between the trimmed V and J ends, which lost 1 base and 0 bases, there was a span of 15 bases. Germline loops: CDR1 SEHNR, CDR2 FQNEAQ (reference sequence). CDR3 sequence reads: CASSLGWGRDYQETQYF. The CDR3 nucleotides are TGTGCCAGCAGCTTAGGGTGGGGACGGGATTACCAAGAGACCCAGTACTTC.

The chain has TRBV20-1 and TRBJ2-5; 7 nucleotides line up with TRBD2. The germline CDR1 and CDR2 sequences are DFQATT and SNEGSKA (reference sequence). V gave up 3 bases and J gave up 2 bases; unmatched junction bases: 6. The length of the CDR3 is 14 residues. The CDR3 bases are TGCAGTGCTAGCGAGGGGACTAAGCAAGAGACCCAGTACTTC. It specifies CSASEGTKQETQYF.

This clonotype has only a few counts. The chain employs TRBV6-5 and TRBJ2-1; possibly TRBD1 for D (5 bases). Germline-derived CDR1 and CDR2 are MNHEY and SVGAGI. The CDR3 consists of 14 residues. The germline V and J ends were trimmed by 5 bases and 6 bases, with 14 bases remaining between them. This CDR3 is CASSTPQESNEQFF. CDR3 in DNA: TGTGCCAGCAGTACCCCACAGGAATCCAATGAGCAGTTCTTC.

The chain links TRBV29-1 to TRBJ2-4; D gene ambiguous. The J call may be incorrect, as the DNA end agrees better with TRBJ2-7. Germline V gene data show CDR1 as SQVTM and CDR2 as ANQGSEA. There are 13 residues in the CDR3. The CDR3 sequence is CSVIARDMYEQYF. CDR3 bases: TGCAGCGTGATAGCTAGGGATATGTACGAGCAGTACTTC.

In this sample, this clonotype turned up a few times. The chain's CDR3 is CASRPVSGAGGELFF. Written as DNA, the CDR3 is TGTGCCAGCAGACCCGTTAGCGGCGCTGGGGGGGAGCTGTTTTTT. The chain combines TRBV27 with TRBJ2-2; perhaps TRBD2 as D (6 bases). Germline lookup yields CDR1 MNHEY and CDR2 SMNVEV (reference sequence). V was cut by 6 bases and J by 8 bases, with 19 bases left in between. CDR3 length equals 15 residues.

CDR3 coding DNA: TGCAGTGCTAAAACGGGAGAGCTCAATTCTGGGGCCAACGTCCTGACTTTC. This sequence encodes CSAKTGELNSGANVLTF. V and J are TRBV20-1 and TRBJ2-6, with D possibly being TRBD2 (6 bases). The germline V gene has CDR1 DFQATT and CDR2 SNEGSKA (reference sequence). The CDR3 sequence is 17 residues long. Trimming pared 4 bases from V and 1 base from J, leaving 17 bases between.

The chain joins TRBV7-2 to TRBJ1-2; no reliable D call. This CDR3 comprises 12 residues. Trimming took 5 bases from V and 4 from J, leaving 8 bases between them. The germline V gene has CDR1 SGHTA and CDR2 FQGNSA. Here the CDR3 DNA reads TGTGCCAGCAGCGTTGACATCTATGGCTACACCTTC. It is translated as CASSVDIYGYTF.

This clonotype came up many times. The rearrangement uses TRBV13 and TRBJ2-7, with TRBD1 matching 7 bases. This CDR3 comprises 14 residues. Germline CDR1 PRHDT, CDR2 FYEKMQ (reference sequence). The V segment lost 5 bases and the J segment 0 bases; nucleotides outside the gene matches: 4. CDR3 loop: CASSIRDSSYEQYF. The CDR3 nucleotides are TGTGCCAGCAGCATTAGGGACAGCTCCTACGAGCAGTACTTC.

In regard to this clonotype: With a much larger clone just one base away, this may be a read error. This rearrangement joins TRBV6-4 to TRBJ2-3, with D hard to call. Germline loops: CDR1 MRHNA, CDR2 SNTAGT. The V end lost 0 bases, the J end lost 2 bases, and 3 bases lay between the germline ends. There are 13 residues in the CDR3. The CDR3 sequence: CASSDSDTDTQYF. The CDR3 DNA reads as TGTGCCAGCAGTGACTCGGACACAGATACGCAGTATTTT.

The chain has TRBV2 and TRBJ1-1, with D perhaps TRBD1 (5 bases). Germline CDR1 reads SNHLY; CDR2 reads FYNNEI. V was clipped by 4 bases and J by 3 bases, with 9 bases between them. The length of the CDR3 is 13 residues. Here the CDR3 DNA reads TGTGCCAGCAGTGTCGGCAGGGACACTGAAGCTTTCTTT. It specifies CASSVGRDTEAFF.

This clonotype occurred many times. The genes are TRBV7-3 and TRBJ2-3; TRBD2 aligns across 9 bases. The CDR3 spans 17 residues. With 5 bases clipped from V and 3 bases from J, the junction kept 12 bases outside the gene matches. The germline V gene has CDR1 SGHTA and CDR2 FQGTGA. The CDR3 DNA is TGTGCCAGCAGCCGAACACCGGGACTAGCTGCTACAGATACGCAGTATTTT. It specifies CASSRTPGLAATDTQYF.

V gene TRBV2 combines with J gene TRBJ2-3, with 8 bases lining up with TRBD1. The CDR3 totals 15 residues. Germline values: CDR1 SNHLY, CDR2 FYNNEI. Unmatched junction bases numbered 6, after V lost 6 bases and J lost 1 base. Written as DNA, the CDR3 is TGTGCCAGCAGAAGACAGGGGTCCGGCACAGATACGCAGTATTTT. This codes for CASRRQGSGTDTQYF.